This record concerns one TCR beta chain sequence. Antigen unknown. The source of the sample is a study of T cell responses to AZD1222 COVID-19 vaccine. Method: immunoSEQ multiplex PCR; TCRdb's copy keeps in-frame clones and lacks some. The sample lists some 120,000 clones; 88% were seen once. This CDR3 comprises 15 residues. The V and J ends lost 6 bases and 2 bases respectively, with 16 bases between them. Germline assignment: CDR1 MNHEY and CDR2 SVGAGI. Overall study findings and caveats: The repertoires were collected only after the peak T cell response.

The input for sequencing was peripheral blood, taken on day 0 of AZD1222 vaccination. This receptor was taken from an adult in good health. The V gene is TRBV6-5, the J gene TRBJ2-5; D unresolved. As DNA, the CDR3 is TGTGCCAGCAGGGACCTTGCGAACTCACAAGAGACCCAGTACTTC. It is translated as CASRDLANSQETQYF.